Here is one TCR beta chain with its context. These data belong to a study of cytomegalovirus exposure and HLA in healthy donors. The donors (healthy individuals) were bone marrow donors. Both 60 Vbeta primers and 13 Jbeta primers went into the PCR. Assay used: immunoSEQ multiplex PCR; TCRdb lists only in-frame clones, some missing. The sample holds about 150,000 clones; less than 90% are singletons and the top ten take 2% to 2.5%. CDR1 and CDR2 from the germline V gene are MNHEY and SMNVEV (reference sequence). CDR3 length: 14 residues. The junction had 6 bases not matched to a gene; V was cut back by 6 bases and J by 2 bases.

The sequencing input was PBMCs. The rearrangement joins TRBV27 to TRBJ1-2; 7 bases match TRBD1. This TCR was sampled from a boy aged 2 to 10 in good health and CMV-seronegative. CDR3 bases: TGTGCCAGCAGCACCAAACAGGGGAACTATGGCTACACCTTC. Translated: CASSTKQGNYGYTF.